The clone carrying this TCR beta chain was recorded at least ten times. Time point in this sample: blood at routine non-recurrence follow-up after resection. The sample is drawn from a study of spatial heterogeneity in lung cancer. Study-wide context: The average appearance count of each unique TCR and UMI combination in raw reads was more than ten.

Unique molecular identifiers tagged every individual TCR cDNA molecule. Via MiXCR, TCRdb re-called the 5' RACE reads, giving one row per CDR3 protein. The sample holds 35,000 to 45,000 distinct CDR3 sequences; approximately 8% are singletons and the top ten take 8.5% to 10%. This CDR3 has 17 residues. Trimming took 1 base from V and 0 from J, leaving 13 bases between them. Per germline, CDR1 KGHSH and CDR2 LQKENI. The source was PBMCs, collected at follow-up. The chain recombines TRBV18 with TRBJ2-1; D may be TRBD2 (5 bases). The receptor comes from a male donor with early-stage non-small cell lung cancer. In nucleotides, the CDR3 is TGTGCCAGCTCACCACTGGAGGTAGGCAGCTCCTACAATGAGCAGTTCTTC. Amino acids: CASSPLEVGSSYNEQFF.